These 29 T cell receptor beta chains were sequenced from one sample in a study of blood T cell repertoires in COVID-19. Clones were read by immunoSEQ multiplex PCR, and TCRdb kept only the in-frame ones, dropping some. The data hold about 170,000 clones, with more than 85% observed a single time. Specimen: peripheral blood. The receptors were sampled from a woman aged 80 or over in a cohort sampled during active or convalescent COVID-19.

The CDR3: CAISEQGYRAEAFF. CDR3 coding DNA: TGTGCCATCAGTGAACAGGGTTATAGGGCTGAAGCTTTCTTT. This chain uses TRBV10-3 with TRBJ1-1; the D gene is possibly TRBD1 (6 bases). V was cut by 3 bases and J by 6 bases, with 14 bases left in between. This CDR3 region has 14 residues. CDR1 and CDR2 from the germline V gene are ENHRY and SYGVKD.

The rearrangement joins TRBV2 to TRBJ1-4; unclear D gene. The CDR3 spans 15 residues. The germline CDR1 and CDR2 sequences are SNHLY and FYNNEI. Between the trimmed V and J ends, which lost 6 bases and 0 bases, there was a span of 11 bases. The CDR3 here is CASSRGPPTNEKLFF. As DNA, the CDR3 is TGTGCCAGCAGCCGCGGGCCCCCAACTAATGAAAAACTGTTTTTT.

This clone came up once. The J gene is TRBJ2-3, the V gene TRBV10-1; D unclear. The germline V gene encodes CDR1 WNHNN and CDR2 SYGVQD (reference sequence). The V end was cut by 3 bases, the J end by 6 bases, with 10 bases between. CDR3 length equals 13 residues. The CDR3 reads CASSDRRFDTQYF. As DNA, the CDR3 is TGCGCCAGCAGTGACCGCAGGTTTGATACGCAGTATTTT.

V usage is TRBV6-5 and J usage is TRBJ1-1, with TRBD1 matching 11 bases. The CDR3 is made up of 15 amino acids. CDR1 and CDR2 from the germline V gene are MNHEY and SVGAGI. With 6 bases clipped from V and 3 bases from J, the junction kept 6 bases outside the gene matches. CDR3 sequence reads: CASRWTGGADTEAFF. The CDR3 nucleotides are TGTGCCAGCAGATGGACAGGGGGCGCGGACACTGAAGCTTTCTTT.

This clone was picked up one time. The chain uses TRBV7-2 and TRBJ2-1; maybe TRBD1 (5 bases). V lost 2 bases, J lost 4 bases, and 12 bases lay in between. The CDR3 extends over 15 amino acids. In germline, CDR1 is SGHTA, CDR2 FQGNSA. The CDR3 region is CASSLSAGKYNEQFF. The CDR3 DNA sequence: TGTGCCAGCAGCTTATCCGCAGGGAAGTACAATGAGCAGTTCTTC.

CDR3 residues: CASRRDRTTDTQYF. The CDR3 DNA is TGCGCCAGCAGACGGGACAGGACCACAGATACGCAGTATTTT. The chain uses TRBV10-1 and TRBJ2-3; TRBD1 matches 8 bases. CDR1 and CDR2 from the germline V gene are WNHNN and SYGVQD (reference sequence). Trimming cost V 6 bases and J 2 bases; bases outside gene matches: 4. The CDR3 has 14 residues.

J is TRBJ1-1 and V is TRBV28; D not certain. Germline assignment: CDR1 MDHEN and CDR2 SYDVKM. CDR3 length: 15 residues. Trimming pared 5 bases from V and 0 bases from J, leaving 13 bases between. CDR3 DNA: TGTGCCAGCAGTGGAGCGGCGGACTTGAACACTGAAGCTTTCTTT. Its translation: CASSGAADLNTEAFF.

This chain links TRBV29-1 with TRBJ2-1, with unresolved D. In germline, CDR1 is SQVTM, CDR2 ANQGSEA. This CDR3 contains 14 residues. The V end lost 5 bases, the J end lost 0 bases, and 11 bases lay between the germline ends. In DNA, the CDR3 is TGCAGCGTTCAGGTACCCAACTCCTACAATGAGCAGTTCTTC. It translates to CSVQVPNSYNEQFF.

The chain joins TRBV2 to TRBJ2-1, with 8 bases matching TRBD2. With V trimmed by 8 bases and J by 5 bases, 8 bases remained unmatched. Germline V gives CDR1 SNHLY, CDR2 FYNNEI. The CDR3 is made up of 14 amino acids. The CDR3, as DNA: TGTGCCAGCGGAAAAAGCGGGAGAGACAATGAGCAGTTCTTC. It codes for CASGKSGRDNEQFF.

The V gene is TRBV5-8, the J gene TRBJ2-7; weak D call: TRBD2 (5 bases). The CDR3 consists of 15 residues. Germline lookup yields CDR1 SGHTS and CDR2 YDEGEE. Trimming removed 4 bases at V and 4 bases at J, with 18 bases between. CDR3 coding DNA: TGTGCCAGCAGCGCCCCCGGGGATGGTCTTTACGAGCAGTACTTC. It codes for CASSAPGDGLYEQYF. Full variable domain (missing parts from reference TRBV5-8 and TRBJ2-7): EAGVTQSPTHLIKTRGQQATLRCSPISGHTSVYWYQQALGLGLQFLLWYDEGEERNRGNFPPRFSGRQFPNYSSELNVNALELEDSALYLCASSAPGDGLYEQYFGPGTRLTVT.

The CDR3 nucleotides read TGTGCAAGTGAGACGGTCGAAGTGGCGGGACCTTCTGGGGCCAACGTCCTGACTTTC. It specifies CASETVEVAGPSGANVLTF. V is TRBV12-2 and J is TRBJ2-6; TRBD2, the table's D call, was not compared with the DNA. TRBV12-2 constitutes a pseudogene. This CDR3 region has 19 residues.

The chain is built from TRBV5-1 and TRBJ2-2; D possibly corresponds to TRBD2 (6 bases). Trimming pared 0 bases from V and 0 bases from J, leaving 9 bases between. From germline, CDR1 is SGHRS and CDR2 YFSETQ. The CDR3 loop spans 16 amino acids. DNA of the CDR3: TGCGCCAGCAGCTTGGTGGGAGGATCGAACACCGGGGAGCTGTTTTTT. Its translation: CASSLVGGSNTGELFF. Using reference TRBV5-1 and TRBJ2-2 for the parts outside the CDR3, the full variable domain is KAGVTQTPRYLIKTRGQQVTLSCSPISGHRSVSWYQQTPGQGLQFLFEYFSETQRNKGNFPGRFSGRQFSNSRSEMNVSTLELGDSALYLCASSLVGGSNTGELFFGEGSRLTVL.

This clone was seen just once. Other DNA sequences in the same sample also yield this CDR3. This rearrangement joins TRBV5-1 to TRBJ1-2; no definite D call. The CDR3 consists of 13 residues. Germline assignment: CDR1 SGHRS and CDR2 YFSETQ. V dropped 2 bases and J dropped 3 bases, with 8 bases sitting between them. The CDR3 DNA is TGCGCCAGCAGCTTCGGCGGCGACTATGGCTACACCTTC. Its protein is CASSFGGDYGYTF.

This sequence joins TRBV7-2 and TRBJ2-3, with 9 nucleotides matching TRBD2. The CDR3 has 14 residues. CDR1 and CDR2 (germline): SGHTA, FQGNSA. J gave up 4 bases and V 5 bases, and 4 bases lay outside the gene matches. CDR3 in DNA: TGTGCCAGCAGCCCGGGACTAGCAGCAGATACGCAGTATTTT. Translation gives CASSPGLAADTQYF.

The chain combines TRBV15 with TRBJ1-2, with a possible D match to TRBD1 (5 bases). The V and J ends lost 2 bases and 11 bases respectively, with 9 bases between them. Germline V gives CDR1 LNHNV, CDR2 YYDKDF (reference sequence). The length of the CDR3 is 11 residues. The CDR3 loop is CATSRQGSYTF. The CDR3 nucleotides read TGTGCCACCAGCAGACAGGGTTCTTACACCTTC. The full variable domain, completed using reference TRBV15 and TRBJ1-2, is DAMVIQNPRYQVTQFGKPVTLSCSQTLNHNVMYWYQQKSSQAPKLLFHYYDKDFNNEADTPDNFQSRRPNTSFCFLDIRSPGLGDTAMYLCATSRQGSYTFGSGTRLTVV.

The genes are TRBV27 and TRBJ1-5, with TRBD1 matching over 10 bases. CDR3 size: 23 residues. Per the germline V gene, CDR1 is MNHEY and CDR2 is SMNVEV (reference sequence). The junction had 31 bases not matched to a gene; V was cut back by 6 bases and J by 5 bases. The CDR3 DNA reads as TGTGCCAGCAGGATTCCCCAGCTTTCACCGGGACAGGGGACAGGGCTGCCATATCAGCCCCAGCATTTT. It translates to CASRIPQLSPGQGTGLPYQPQHF.

This chain joins TRBV7-9 and TRBJ2-1; D is unclear. CDR3 size: 15 residues. Trimming removed 1 base from V and 0 bases from J, with 7 bases in between. The germline CDR1 and CDR2 sequences are SEHNR and FQNEAQ (reference sequence). The CDR3 loop reads CASSLGSPSYNEQFF. CDR3 sequence (DNA): TGTGCCAGCAGCTTAGGCAGTCCCTCCTACAATGAGCAGTTCTTC.

Only one count was recorded for this clone. This same CDR3 is encoded by further DNA sequences in the sample. CDR3 DNA sequence: TGTGCCAGCTCGCCGGGGGGTGGAGGCCAGCCCCAGCATTTT. This gives the protein CASSPGGGGQPQHF. The chain links TRBV18 to TRBJ1-5, with a tentative D call TRBD1 (5 bases). Germline V gene lookup returns CDR1 KGHSH and CDR2 LQKENI. The CDR3 totals 14 residues. Deletions cut 6 bases from V and 7 bases from J, with 16 bases between. The complete variable domain, with remaining parts taken from reference TRBV18 and TRBJ1-5, reads NAGVMQNPRHLVRRRGQEARLRCSPMKGHSHVYWYRQLPEEGLKFMVYLQKENIIDESGMPKERFSAEFPKEGPSILRIQQVVRGDSAAYFCASSPGGGGQPQHFGDGTRLSIL.

The chain joins TRBV3-1 (or the pseudogene TRBV3-2) to TRBJ1-6, with a weak D call TRBD1 (6 bases). V dropped 5 bases and J dropped 14 bases, with 28 bases sitting between them. CDR1 is LGHDT and CDR2 is YNNKEL in the germline V gene (reference sequence). The CDR3 runs 17 residues. This CDR3 is CASSWLFGGIGKDTLHF. The CDR3 DNA sequence: TGTGCCAGCAGCTGGCTTTTTGGGGGCATAGGAAAAGACACCCTCCACTTT.

The CDR3 region has the DNA TGTGCCTGGAGAAGGGACATAAACATTCAGTACTTC. It is translated as CAWRRDINIQYF. The chain combines TRBV30 with TRBJ2-4; D possibly corresponds to TRBD1 (6 bases). Germline V gives CDR1 GTSNPN, CDR2 SVGIG (reference sequence). The length of the CDR3 is 12 residues. The germline V and J ends were trimmed by 3 bases and 6 bases, with 9 bases remaining between them.

This rearrangement joins TRBV6-5 to TRBJ1-1; D unclear. Germline V gives CDR1 MNHEY, CDR2 SVGAGI. The CDR3 runs 13 residues. V was clipped by 6 bases and J by 5 bases, with 13 bases between them. CDR3 nucleotides: TGTGCCAGCAGCCAACACCTGCAGACTGAAGCTTTCTTT. Protein: CASSQHLQTEAFF.

J is TRBJ1-4 and V is TRBV3-1 (or the pseudogene TRBV3-2), with TRBD1 identical over 8 bases. Trimming removed 2 bases from V and 6 bases from J; junction bases left unmatched: 2. CDR1 is LGHDT, CDR2 YNNKEL, per germline (reference sequence). The CDR3 totals 14 residues. CDR3 in amino acids: CASSQTGGHEKLFF. Written as DNA, the CDR3 is TGTGCCAGCAGCCAAACAGGGGGACATGAAAAACTGTTTTTT.

The CDR3 is CASSPRGTSGRSTDTQYF. CDR3 nucleotides: TGCGCCAGCAGCCCCCGCGGGACTAGCGGAAGGAGCACAGATACGCAGTATTTT. The chain employs TRBV5-1 and TRBJ2-3; 11 bases are a match to TRBD2. The CDR3 totals 18 residues. Losses at the gene ends were 4 bases for V and 0 bases for J; bases not matched to a gene: 10. In germline, CDR1 is SGHRS, CDR2 YFSETQ.

The gene calls are TRBV7-2 and TRBJ1-1; 9 nucleotides align to TRBD1. The CDR3 contains 18 residues. Unmatched junction bases numbered 18, after V lost 5 bases and J lost 5 bases. Germline V lookup: CDR1 SGHTA, CDR2 FQGNSA. CDR3 DNA: TGTGCCAGCAGCCCCCGACGGGACAGGGCGGGGGAAAAGACTGAAGCTTTCTTT. Amino acid sequence: CASSPRRDRAGEKTEAFF.

This rearrangement joins TRBV5-1 to TRBJ2-1; 7 bases fit TRBD2. Trimming took 0 bases from V and 6 from J; bases not matched to a gene: 6. The CDR3 extends over 15 amino acids. Germline V lookup: CDR1 SGHRS, CDR2 YFSETQ. CDR3 in amino acids: CASSLELASSNEQFF. DNA for the CDR3: TGCGCCAGCAGCTTGGAACTAGCGTCATCCAATGAGCAGTTCTTC.

This clone was found a few times. The chain joins TRBV15 to TRBJ1-5; 9 bases agree with TRBD1. Germline CDR1 and CDR2: LNHNV and YYDKDF (reference sequence). With 0 bases clipped from V and 7 bases from J, the junction kept 16 bases outside the gene matches. CDR3 length: 19 amino acids. CDR3 amino acids: CATSRDAGVGQGFRQPQHF. For the CDR3, the DNA is TGTGCCACCAGCAGAGATGCGGGGGTAGGACAGGGGTTTCGGCAGCCCCAGCATTTT.

V and J are TRBV28 and TRBJ1-2, with 8 bases matching TRBD1. CDR1 MDHEN and CDR2 SYDVKM come from the germline V gene. V shed 2 bases and J 2 bases; nucleotides not matched to a gene: 7. The CDR3 loop spans 16 amino acids. The CDR3 reads CASSLQNRQGNYGYTF. CDR3 bases: TGTGCCAGCAGTTTACAAAACAGACAGGGGAACTATGGCTACACCTTC.

The chain couples TRBV6-2 or TRBV6-3 to TRBJ2-1; 7 bases map to TRBD1. With V trimmed by 5 bases and J by 5 bases, 9 bases remained unmatched. This CDR3 is 15 amino acids long. Germline CDR1 and CDR2: MNHEY and SVGEGT. Here the CDR3 reads CASSLAGRGNNEQFF. CDR3 in DNA: TGTGCCAGCAGTCTCGCCGGCAGGGGGAACAATGAGCAGTTCTTC.

The chain uses TRBV11-3 and TRBJ2-7, with D perhaps matching TRBD1 (5 bases). In germline, CDR1 is SGHNT, CDR2 YENEEA. Trimming pared 9 bases from V and 2 bases from J, leaving 11 bases between. The CDR3 consists of 12 residues. CDR3: CASTTGPYEQYF. The CDR3 nucleotides are TGTGCCAGTACCACAGGCCCCTACGAGCAGTACTTC.